Below, 2 T cell receptor beta chains from the same sample are listed, as sequenced in a study of T cells in Graves' hyperthyroidism and ophthalmopathy. The investigators amplified TCR beta CDR3 regions from RNA transcripts. HTBI primers were the set used in a first-round RT-PCR of the TCR CDR3. From the multiplex PCR reads, TCRdb called clonotypes with MiXCR, one entry per CDR3 protein. Counted here are fewer than 800,000 distinct CDR3 sequences, about a sixth occurring once; the ten biggest clones make up under 10%. The sample was blood. These receptors were obtained from a man aged 18-30 years with Graves' hyperthyroidism.

The V call is TRBV24-1, the J call TRBJ2-1, with no clear D. CDR3 size: 13 residues. The germline CDR1 and CDR2 sequences are KGHDR and SFDVKD. V gave up 7 bases and J gave up 5 bases, with 11 bases separating them. CDR3 coding DNA: TGTGCCACCAGGCAGAGGACCAACAATGAGCAGTTCTTC. It translates to CATRQRTNNEQFF.

This clonotype was detected many times. V gene TRBV9 combines with J gene TRBJ2-7; TRBD1 matches at 9 bases. The V and J ends lost 0 bases and 3 bases, in that order; junction bases with no gene match: 4. CDR1 is SGDLS, CDR2 YYNGEE, per germline. The CDR3 spans 15 residues. CDR3 protein: CASSVGDRVNYEQYF. The CDR3 coding sequence is TGTGCCAGCAGCGTAGGGGACAGGGTAAACTACGAGCAGTACTTC. Filled out from reference TRBV9 and TRBJ2-7, the complete variable domain reads DSGVTQTPKHLITATGQRVTLRCSPRSGDLSVYWYQQSLDQGLQFLIQYYNGEERAKGNILERFSAQQFPDLHSELNLSSLELGDSALYFCASSVGDRVNYEQYFGPGTRLTVT.